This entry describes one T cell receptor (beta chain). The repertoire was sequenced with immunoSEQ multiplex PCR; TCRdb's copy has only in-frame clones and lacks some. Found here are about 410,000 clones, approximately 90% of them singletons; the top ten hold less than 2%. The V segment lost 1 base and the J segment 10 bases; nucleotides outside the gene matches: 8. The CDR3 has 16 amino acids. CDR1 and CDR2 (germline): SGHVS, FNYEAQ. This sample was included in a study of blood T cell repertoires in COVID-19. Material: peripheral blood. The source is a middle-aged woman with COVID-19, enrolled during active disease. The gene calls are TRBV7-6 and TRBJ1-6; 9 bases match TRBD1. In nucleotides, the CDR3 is TGTGCCAGCAGCTTAGGAGGGACAGGGTCATGGTCACCCCTCCACTTT. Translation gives CASSLGGTGSWSPLHF.